This T cell receptor beta chain emerged from a study of T-cell memory formation after mild COVID-19. The study, taken as a whole, reports: Memory from before infection featured some responding clones, which suggests cross-reactive memory joined.

Using its own MiXCR run on the 5' RACE reads, TCRdb lists one record per CDR3 protein. The sample carries 300,000 to 400,000 distinct CDR3 sequences, about 16% recorded once. This clonotype was seen a few times. As yet, its antigen is unknown. With 6 bases removed from V and 4 bases from J, the gap between germline ends came to 18 bases. CDR3 length: 15 residues. Germline CDR1 reads ENHRY; CDR2 reads SYGVKD. This TCR was sampled from a man younger than 35 who had mild COVID-19 (a few samples of this study predate the infection). Cell type and time point are not known. The sequenced sample consisted of PBMCs or a T cell subset sorted from them (not recorded which). The V gene is TRBV10-3, the J gene TRBJ1-1; weak D call: TRBD1 (6 bases). This chain's CDR3 is CAIRDGGQGGTEAFF. CDR3 sequence (DNA): TGTGCCATCAGGGACGGGGGGCAGGGCGGCACTGAAGCTTTCTTT.